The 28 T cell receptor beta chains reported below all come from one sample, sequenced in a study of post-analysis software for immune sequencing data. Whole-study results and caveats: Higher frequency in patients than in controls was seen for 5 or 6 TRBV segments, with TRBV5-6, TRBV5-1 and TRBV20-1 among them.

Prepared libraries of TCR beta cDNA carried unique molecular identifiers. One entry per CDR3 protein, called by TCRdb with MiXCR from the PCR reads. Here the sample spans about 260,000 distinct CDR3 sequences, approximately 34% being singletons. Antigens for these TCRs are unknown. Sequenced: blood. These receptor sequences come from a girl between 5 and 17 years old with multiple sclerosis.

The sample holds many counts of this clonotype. This CDR3 reads CSARSDRASSYNSPLHF. CDR3 nucleotides: TGCAGTGCTAGATCAGACAGGGCGAGCTCCTATAATTCACCCCTCCACTTT. This chain links TRBV20-1 with TRBJ1-6, with 7 positions matching TRBD1. The CDR3 length is 17 residues. Trimming at V came to 2 bases and at J to 0 bases, leaving 7 bases not matched to a gene. Germline lookup yields CDR1 DFQATT and CDR2 SNEGSKA (reference sequence).

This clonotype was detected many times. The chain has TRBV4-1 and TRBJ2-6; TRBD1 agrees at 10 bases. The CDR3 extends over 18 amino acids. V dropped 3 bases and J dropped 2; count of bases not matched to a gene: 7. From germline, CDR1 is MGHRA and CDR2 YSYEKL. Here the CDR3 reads CASSHAGTGAPGANVLTF. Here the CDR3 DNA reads TGCGCCAGCAGCCATGCCGGGACAGGGGCCCCTGGGGCCAACGTCCTGACTTTC.

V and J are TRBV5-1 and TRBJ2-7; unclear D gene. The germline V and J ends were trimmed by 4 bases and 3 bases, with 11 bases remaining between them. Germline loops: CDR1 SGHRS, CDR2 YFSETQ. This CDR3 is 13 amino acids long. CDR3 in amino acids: CASSMGANYEQYF. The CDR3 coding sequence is TGCGCCAGCAGCATGGGCGCCAACTACGAGCAGTACTTC.

CDR3 region: CASLGLASREQYF. In DNA, the CDR3 is TGTGCCAGCCTTGGACTAGCAAGTCGCGAGCAGTACTTC. This chain connects TRBV12-3 or TRBV12-4 to TRBJ2-5, with 8 bases fitting TRBD2. The J call is uncertain, as TRBJ2-7 better fits the DNA end. The CDR3 sequence is 13 residues long.

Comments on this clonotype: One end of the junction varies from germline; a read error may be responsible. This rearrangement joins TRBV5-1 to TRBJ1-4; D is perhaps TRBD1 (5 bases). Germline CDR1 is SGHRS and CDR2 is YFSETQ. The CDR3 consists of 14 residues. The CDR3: CVSSSGRAGEKLFF. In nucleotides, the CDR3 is TGCGTCAGCAGCTCGGGCAGGGCGGGAGAAAAACTGTTTTTT.

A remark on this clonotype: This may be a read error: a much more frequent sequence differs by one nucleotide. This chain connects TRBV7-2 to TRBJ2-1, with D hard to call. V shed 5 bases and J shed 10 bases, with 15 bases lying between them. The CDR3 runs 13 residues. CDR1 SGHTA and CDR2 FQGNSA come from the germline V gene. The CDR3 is CASSAVGWREQFF. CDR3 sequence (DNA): TGTGCCAGCAGCGCCGTAGGGTGGCGGGAGCAGTTCTTC.

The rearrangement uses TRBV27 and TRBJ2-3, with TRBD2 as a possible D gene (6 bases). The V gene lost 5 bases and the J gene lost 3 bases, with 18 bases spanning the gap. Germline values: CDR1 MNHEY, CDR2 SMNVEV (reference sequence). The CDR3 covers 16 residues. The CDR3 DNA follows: TGTGCCAGCAGTAAACTCCAGGGTGGAGGGACAGATACGCAGTATTTT. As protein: CASSKLQGGGTDTQYF.

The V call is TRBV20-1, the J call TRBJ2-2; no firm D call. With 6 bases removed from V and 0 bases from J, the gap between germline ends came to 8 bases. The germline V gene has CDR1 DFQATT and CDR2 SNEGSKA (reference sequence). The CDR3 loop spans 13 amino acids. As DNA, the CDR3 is TGCAGTGCAGCAACCGCGAACACCGGGGAGCTGTTTTTT. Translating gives CSAATANTGELFF.

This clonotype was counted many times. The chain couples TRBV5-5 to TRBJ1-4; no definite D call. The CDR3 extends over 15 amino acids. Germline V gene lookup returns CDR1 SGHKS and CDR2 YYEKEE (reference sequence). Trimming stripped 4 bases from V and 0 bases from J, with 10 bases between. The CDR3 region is CASSEAGATNEKLFF. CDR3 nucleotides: TGTGCCAGCAGCGAAGCGGGCGCAACTAATGAAAAACTGTTTTTT.

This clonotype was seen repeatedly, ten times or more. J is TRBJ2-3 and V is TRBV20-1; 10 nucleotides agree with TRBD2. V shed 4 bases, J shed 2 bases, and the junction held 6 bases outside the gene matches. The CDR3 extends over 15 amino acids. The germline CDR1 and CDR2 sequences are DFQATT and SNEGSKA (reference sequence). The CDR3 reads CSATPGLAVTDTQYF. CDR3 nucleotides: TGCAGTGCTACTCCAGGACTAGCGGTCACAGATACGCAGTATTTT.

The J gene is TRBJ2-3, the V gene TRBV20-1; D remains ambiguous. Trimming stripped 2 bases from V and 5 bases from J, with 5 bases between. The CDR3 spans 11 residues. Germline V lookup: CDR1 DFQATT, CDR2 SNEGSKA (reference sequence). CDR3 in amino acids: CSARLGDTQYF. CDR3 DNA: TGCAGTGCTAGACTAGGAGATACGCAGTATTTT.

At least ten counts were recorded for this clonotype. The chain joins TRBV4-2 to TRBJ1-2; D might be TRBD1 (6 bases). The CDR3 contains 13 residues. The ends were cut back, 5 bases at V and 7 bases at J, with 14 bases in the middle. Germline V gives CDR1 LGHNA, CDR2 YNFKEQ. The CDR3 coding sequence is TGTGCCAGCAGCAGTCCAGGGGAACGTGGCTACACCTTC. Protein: CASSSPGERGYTF.

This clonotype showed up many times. The CDR3 loop reads CASSLITSGRLTILYNEQFF. The CDR3 DNA reads TGTGCCAGCAGCTTAATTACGAGCGGGAGGTTAACCATTCTGTACAATGAGCAGTTCTTC. This chain uses TRBV7-4 with TRBJ2-1; TRBD2 aligns across 9 bases. Trimming cost V 2 bases and J 4 bases; bases outside gene matches: 18. The CDR3 loop spans 20 amino acids. Looked up from germline, CDR1 is SGHVT and CDR2 is SQSDAQ.

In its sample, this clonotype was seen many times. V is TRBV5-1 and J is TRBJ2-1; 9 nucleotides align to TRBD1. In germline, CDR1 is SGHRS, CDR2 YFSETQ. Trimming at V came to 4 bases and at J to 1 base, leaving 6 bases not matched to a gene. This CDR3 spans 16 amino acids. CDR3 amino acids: CASSGTQGASYNEQFF. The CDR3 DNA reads TGCGCCAGCAGCGGGACACAGGGGGCTTCCTACAATGAGCAGTTCTTC. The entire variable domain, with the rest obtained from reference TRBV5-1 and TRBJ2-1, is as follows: KAGVTQTPRYLIKTRGQQVTLSCSPISGHRSVSWYQQTPGQGLQFLFEYFSETQRNKGNFPGRFSGRQFSNSRSEMNVSTLELGDSALYLCASSGTQGASYNEQFFGPGTRLTVL.

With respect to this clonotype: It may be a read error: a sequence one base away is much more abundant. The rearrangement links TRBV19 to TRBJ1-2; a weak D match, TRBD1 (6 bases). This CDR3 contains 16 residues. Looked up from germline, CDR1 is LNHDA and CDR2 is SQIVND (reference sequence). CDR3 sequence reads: CAGSIALQGSAYGYTF. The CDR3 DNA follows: TGTGCCGGTAGTATAGCCCTACAGGGAAGTGCCTATGGCTACACCTTC. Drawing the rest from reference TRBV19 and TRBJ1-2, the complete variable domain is DGGITQSPKYLFRKEGQNVTLSCEQNLNHDAMYWYRQDPGQGLRLIYYSQIVNDFQKGDIAEGYSVSREKKESFPLTVTSAQKNPTAFYLCAGSIALQGSAYGYTFGSGTRLTVV.

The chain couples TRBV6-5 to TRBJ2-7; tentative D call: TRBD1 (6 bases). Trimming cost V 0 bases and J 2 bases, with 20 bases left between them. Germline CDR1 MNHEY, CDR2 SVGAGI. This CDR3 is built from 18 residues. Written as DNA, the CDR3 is TGTGCCAGCAGTTACTCGTTTGGTTGGTCAGGGGATACCTACGAGCAGTACTTC. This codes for CASSYSFGWSGDTYEQYF.

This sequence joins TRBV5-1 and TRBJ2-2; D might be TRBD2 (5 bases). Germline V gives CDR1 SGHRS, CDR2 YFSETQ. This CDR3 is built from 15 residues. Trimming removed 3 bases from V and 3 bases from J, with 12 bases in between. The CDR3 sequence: CASSWETPDTGELFF. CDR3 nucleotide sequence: TGCGCCAGCAGCTGGGAGACTCCGGACACCGGGGAGCTGTTTTTT.

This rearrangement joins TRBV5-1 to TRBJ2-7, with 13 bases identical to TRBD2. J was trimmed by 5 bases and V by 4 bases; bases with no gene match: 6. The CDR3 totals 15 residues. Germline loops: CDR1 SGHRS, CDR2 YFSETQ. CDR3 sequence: CASSGGTSGKDEQYF. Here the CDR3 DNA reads TGCGCCAGCAGCGGGGGGACTAGCGGGAAGGACGAGCAGTACTTC.

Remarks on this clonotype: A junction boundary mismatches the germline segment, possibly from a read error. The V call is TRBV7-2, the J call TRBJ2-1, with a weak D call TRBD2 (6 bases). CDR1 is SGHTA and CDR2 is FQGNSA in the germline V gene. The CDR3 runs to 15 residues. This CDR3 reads CASSTGTSDYNEQFF. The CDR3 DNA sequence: TGCGCCAGCAGCACCGGGACTTCCGATTACAATGAGCAGTTCTTC. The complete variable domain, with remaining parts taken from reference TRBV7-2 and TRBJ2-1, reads GAGVSQSPSNKVTEKGKDVELRCDPISGHTALYWYRQSLGQGLEFLIYFQGNSAPDKSGLPSDRFSAERTGGSVSTLTIQRTQQEDSAVYLCASSTGTSDYNEQFFGPGTRLTVL.

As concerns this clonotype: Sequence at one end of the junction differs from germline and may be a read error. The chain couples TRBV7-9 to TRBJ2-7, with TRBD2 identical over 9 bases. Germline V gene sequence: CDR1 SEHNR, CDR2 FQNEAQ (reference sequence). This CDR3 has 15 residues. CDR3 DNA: TGTACCAGCAGCTTACTCGCCGCGGGGGGGGACGAGCAGTACTTC. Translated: CTSSLLAAGGDEQYF.

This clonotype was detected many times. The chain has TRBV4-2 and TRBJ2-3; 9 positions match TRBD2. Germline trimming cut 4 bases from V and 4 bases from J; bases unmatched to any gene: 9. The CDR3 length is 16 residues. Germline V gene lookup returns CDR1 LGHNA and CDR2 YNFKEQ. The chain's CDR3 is CASSPASAGGSDTQYF. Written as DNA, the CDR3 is TGTGCCAGCAGCCCCGCCTCAGCGGGGGGTTCAGATACGCAGTATTTT.

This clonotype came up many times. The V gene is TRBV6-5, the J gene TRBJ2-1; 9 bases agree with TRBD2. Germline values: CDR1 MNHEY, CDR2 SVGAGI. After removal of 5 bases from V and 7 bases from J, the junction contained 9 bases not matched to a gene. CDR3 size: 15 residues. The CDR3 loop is CASSPAGGPVNEQFF. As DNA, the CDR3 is TGTGCCAGCAGTCCTGCGGGAGGGCCAGTGAATGAGCAGTTCTTC.

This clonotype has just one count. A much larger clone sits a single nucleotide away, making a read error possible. The CDR3 reads CSAKAEVSTDTQYF. CDR3 sequence (DNA): TGCAGTGCAAAAGCGGAAGTTAGCACAGATACGCAGTATTTT. The chain has TRBV20-1 and TRBJ2-3, with a tentative D call TRBD2 (5 bases). V was shortened by 6 bases and J by 0 bases, with 13 bases between the two germline ends. Germline V gene data show CDR1 as DFQATT and CDR2 as SNEGSKA (reference sequence). This CDR3 spans 14 amino acids.

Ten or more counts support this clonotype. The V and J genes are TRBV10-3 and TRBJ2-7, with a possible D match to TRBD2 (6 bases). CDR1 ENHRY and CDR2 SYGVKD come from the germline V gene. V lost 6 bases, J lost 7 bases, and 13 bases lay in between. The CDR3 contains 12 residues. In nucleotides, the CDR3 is TGTGCCATCAGCCCTCCGGGGAGGGAGCAGTACTTC. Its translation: CAISPPGREQYF.

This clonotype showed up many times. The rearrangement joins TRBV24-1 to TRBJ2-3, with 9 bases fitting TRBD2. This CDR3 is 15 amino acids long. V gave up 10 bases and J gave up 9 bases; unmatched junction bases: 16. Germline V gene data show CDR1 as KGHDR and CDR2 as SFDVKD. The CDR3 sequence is CATGLAIHTGETQYF. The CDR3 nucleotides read TGTGCCACGGGACTAGCCATCCATACGGGGGAGACGCAGTATTTT.

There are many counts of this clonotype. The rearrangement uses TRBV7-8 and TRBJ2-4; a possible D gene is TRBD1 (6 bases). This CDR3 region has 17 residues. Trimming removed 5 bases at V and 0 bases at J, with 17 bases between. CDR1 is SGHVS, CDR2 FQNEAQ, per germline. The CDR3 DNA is TGTGCCAGCAGCCCTAGACAGGACCTAATAGCCAAAAACATTCAGTACTTC. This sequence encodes CASSPRQDLIAKNIQYF.

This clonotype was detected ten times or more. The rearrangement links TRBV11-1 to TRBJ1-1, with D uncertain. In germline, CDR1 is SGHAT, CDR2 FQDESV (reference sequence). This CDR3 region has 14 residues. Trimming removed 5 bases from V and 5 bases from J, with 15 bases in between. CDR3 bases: TGTGCCAGCAGCCAAGGGTCCTCGGGGACTGAAGCTTTCTTT. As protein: CASSQGSSGTEAFF.

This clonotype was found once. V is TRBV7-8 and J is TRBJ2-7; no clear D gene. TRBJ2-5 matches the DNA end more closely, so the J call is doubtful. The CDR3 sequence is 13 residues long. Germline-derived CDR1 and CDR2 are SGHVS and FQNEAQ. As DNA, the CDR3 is TGTGCCAGCAGCCCCCGTTGGAGTGAGACCCAGTACTTC. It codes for CASSPRWSETQYF.